These 10 T cell receptor beta chains share one sample of origin, sequenced in a study of blood T cells in healthy people across ages (dated by TCRdb to the mid-2010s). The receptor library was made with 5' RACE. TCRdb records Illumina HiSeq 2500 as the sequencer. A second PCR of roughly 6 to 11 cycles was performed with a sample-barcoded 5' primer and a J-beta primer mix. Using fastp at Q25 and MiXCR, TCRdb reprocessed the public reads and kept productive beta chains. Every distinct CDR3 protein forms one entry, paired with its most common genes and DNA. This sample holds about 800,000 distinct CDR3 sequences; around 25% were observed only once. The biggest ten clones account for more than 3% of the sample. In addition, the sample was reused for a study of T cells of mothers and their children.

The sample comprised blood. Receptors originate from a boy aged 5-17 years in good health.

The chain joins TRBV7-9 to TRBJ2-7, with D possibly TRBD2 on 7 matching bases. This CDR3 region has 15 residues. Per the germline V gene, CDR1 is SEHNR and CDR2 is FQNEAQ (reference sequence). Deletions cut 8 bases from V and 3 bases from J, with 20 bases between. CDR3 amino acids: CASGSVGGGIYEQYF. The CDR3 DNA reads TGTGCCAGCGGCTCAGTGGGAGGGGGAATCTACGAGCAGTACTTC.

The CDR3 protein is CASSLGAFEISYEQYF. As DNA, the CDR3 is TGTGCCAGCAGCTTAGGGGCCTTTGAGATCTCCTACGAGCAGTACTTC. The chain employs TRBV7-9 and TRBJ2-7; D ambiguous. CDR1 SEHNR and CDR2 FQNEAQ come from the germline V gene (reference sequence). V was clipped by 1 base and J by 0 bases, with 13 bases between them. This CDR3 spans 16 amino acids.

This chain joins TRBV29-1 and TRBJ2-3; 8 bases are shared with TRBD2. Losses at the gene ends were 4 bases for V and 2 bases for J; bases not matched to a gene: 5. The CDR3 loop spans 14 amino acids. Per germline, CDR1 SQVTM and CDR2 ANQGSEA. This CDR3 is CSVGKRGSTDTQYF. Here the CDR3 DNA reads TGCAGCGTTGGCAAGCGGGGGTCCACAGATACGCAGTATTTT.

A few counts support this clonotype. The chain is built from TRBV11-1 and TRBJ1-2; D is ambiguous. CDR3 length: 15 residues. Trimming left V 4 bases short and J 5 bases short, with 17 bases between. Germline CDR1 is SGHAT and CDR2 is FQDESV (reference sequence). This chain's CDR3 is CASSYSPADPYGYTF. The CDR3 nucleotides are TGTGCCAGCAGCTATTCCCCTGCGGATCCGTATGGCTACACCTTC.

This clonotype was recorded a few times. The J gene is TRBJ2-1, the V gene TRBV29-1; maybe TRBD2 (6 bases). Trimming removed 4 bases at V and 10 bases at J, with 14 bases between. Germline CDR1 is SQVTM and CDR2 is ANQGSEA. This CDR3 spans 12 amino acids. The CDR3 nucleotides are TGCAGCGTTGTCGGAGGGAGCGGGGAGCAGTTCTTC. Translation: CSVVGGSGEQFF.

In this sample, this clonotype turned up a few times. The chain is built from TRBV20-1 and TRBJ2-7; 8 positions agree with TRBD2. This CDR3 has 14 amino acids. V was pared by 3 bases and J by 0 bases, with 4 bases of the junction left unmatched. In germline, CDR1 is DFQATT, CDR2 SNEGSKA (reference sequence). In DNA form, the CDR3 reads TGCAGTGCTAGGTCCCTAGCGGGCTCCTACGAGCAGTACTTC. Translated, it gives CSARSLAGSYEQYF.

The V and J genes are TRBV7-9 and TRBJ2-5; 11 bases map to TRBD1. The DNA end lines up better with TRBJ2-7; the J call may be wrong. Germline V gene lookup returns CDR1 SEHNR and CDR2 FQNEAQ (reference sequence). The CDR3 covers 17 residues. The CDR3 loop reads CASSLPLGQGEPYEQYF. Here the CDR3 DNA reads TGTGCCAGCAGCCTACCATTGGGACAGGGGGAACCCTACGAGCAGTACTTC.

The V call is TRBV14, the J call TRBJ2-7; D possibly corresponds to TRBD2 (6 bases). This CDR3 has 14 residues. The ends were cut back, 0 bases at V and 2 bases at J, with 8 bases in the middle. Germline assignment: CDR1 SGHDN and CDR2 FVKESK. DNA for the CDR3: TGTGCCAGCAGCCAAGAGCGGGGTGCCTACGAGCAGTACTTC. Protein: CASSQERGAYEQYF.

The V call is TRBV20-1, the J call TRBJ2-5; D is possibly TRBD1 or TRBD2 (5 bases each). Trimming shortened V by 6 bases and J by 5 bases, and 22 bases separated the two germline ends. The length of the CDR3 is 15 residues. Germline lookup yields CDR1 DFQATT and CDR2 SNEGSKA (reference sequence). Written as DNA, the CDR3 is TGCAGTGCCGCAGACCAGGGTCAACCGGGGGAGACCCAGTACTTC. It translates to CSAADQGQPGETQYF.

This sequence joins TRBV6-6 and TRBJ2-5; TRBD2 agrees at 9 bases. The J call is in doubt because the DNA end fits TRBJ2-7 better. There are 15 residues in the CDR3. The germline CDR1 and CDR2 sequences are MNHNY and SVGAGI (reference sequence). Written as DNA, the CDR3 is TGTGCCAGCAGTCGAGAGCGGGAGGCTTCCTACGAGCAGTACTTC. Amino acids: CASSREREASYEQYF.